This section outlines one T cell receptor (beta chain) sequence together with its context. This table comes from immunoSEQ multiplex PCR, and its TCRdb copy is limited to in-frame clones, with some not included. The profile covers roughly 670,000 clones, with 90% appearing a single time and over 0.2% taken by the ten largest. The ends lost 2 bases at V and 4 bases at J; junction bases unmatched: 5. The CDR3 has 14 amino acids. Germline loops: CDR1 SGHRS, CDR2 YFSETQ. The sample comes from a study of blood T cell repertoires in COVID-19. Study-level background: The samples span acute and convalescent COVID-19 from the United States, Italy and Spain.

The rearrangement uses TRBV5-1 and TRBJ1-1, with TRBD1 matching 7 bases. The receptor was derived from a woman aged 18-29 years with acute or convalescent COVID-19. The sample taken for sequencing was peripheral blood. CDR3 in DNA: TGCGCCAGCAGCTTAGGGGGCAGGGGCACTGAAGCTTTCTTT. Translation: CASSLGGRGTEAFF. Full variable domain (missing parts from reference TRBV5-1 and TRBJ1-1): KAGVTQTPRYLIKTRGQQVTLSCSPISGHRSVSWYQQTPGQGLQFLFEYFSETQRNKGNFPGRFSGRQFSNSRSEMNVSTLELGDSALYLCASSLGGRGTEAFFGQGTRLTVV.